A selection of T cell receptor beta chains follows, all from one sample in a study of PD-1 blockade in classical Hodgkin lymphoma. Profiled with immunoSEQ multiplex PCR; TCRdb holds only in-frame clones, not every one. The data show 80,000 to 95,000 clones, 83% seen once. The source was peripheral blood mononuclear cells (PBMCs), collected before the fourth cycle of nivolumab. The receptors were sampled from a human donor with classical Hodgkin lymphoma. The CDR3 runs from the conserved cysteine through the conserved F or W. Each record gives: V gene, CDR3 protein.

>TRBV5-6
CASSLGGVETQYF
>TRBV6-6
CASSYSIGGSINEQFF
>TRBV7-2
CASSLQVDNEQFF
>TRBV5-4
CASRPGLAGVRAGELFF
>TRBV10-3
CAISEYRGNTEAFF
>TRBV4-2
CASSQDLRGTHNEQFF
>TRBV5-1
CASSLVRGEGYTF
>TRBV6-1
CASRVGTGSSYEQYF
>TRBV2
CASTGTGTPDTQYF
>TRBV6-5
CASSYSGQQSYEQYF
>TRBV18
CASSSSGSRGSYEQYF
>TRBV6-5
CASSSHGSAGEQYF
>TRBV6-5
CASSYSAGPTEAFF
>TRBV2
CASSVAGVQETQYF
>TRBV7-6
CASSPGTSGRTSTDTQYF
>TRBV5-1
CASRNWGGPEDEQFF
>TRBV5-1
CASRLGASSYEQYF
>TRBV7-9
CASSLEIGPPYIQYF
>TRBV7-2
CASSLDGGPSGNTIYF
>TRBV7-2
CASTLVQGAAEAFF
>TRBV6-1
CASNPPGQTPYGYTF
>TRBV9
CASSGLAVSDTQYF
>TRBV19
CASSILAGGLYEQYF
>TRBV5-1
CASSGQGAGNTIYF